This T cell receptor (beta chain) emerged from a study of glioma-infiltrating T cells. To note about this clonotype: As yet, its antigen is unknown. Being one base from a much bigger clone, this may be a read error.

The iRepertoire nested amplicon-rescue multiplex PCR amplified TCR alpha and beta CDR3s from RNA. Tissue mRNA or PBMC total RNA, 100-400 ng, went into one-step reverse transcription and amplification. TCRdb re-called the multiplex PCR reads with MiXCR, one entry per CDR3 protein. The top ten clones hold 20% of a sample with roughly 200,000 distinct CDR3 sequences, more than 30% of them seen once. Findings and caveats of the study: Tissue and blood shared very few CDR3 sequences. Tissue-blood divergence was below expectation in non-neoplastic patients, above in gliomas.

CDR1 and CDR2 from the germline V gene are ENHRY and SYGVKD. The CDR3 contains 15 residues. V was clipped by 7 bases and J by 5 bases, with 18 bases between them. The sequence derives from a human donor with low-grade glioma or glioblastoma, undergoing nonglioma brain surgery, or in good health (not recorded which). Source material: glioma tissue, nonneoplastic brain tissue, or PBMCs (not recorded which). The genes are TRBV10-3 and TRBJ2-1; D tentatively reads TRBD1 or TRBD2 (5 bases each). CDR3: CAITRDAATHNEQFF. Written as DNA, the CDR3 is TGTGCCATCACACGGGACGCAGCAACCCACAATGAGCAGTTCTTC.